A single sample gave rise to the 9 T cell receptor beta chains below, sequenced in a study of blood T cell repertoires in COVID-19. Here immunoSEQ multiplex PCR was the method, and the copy in TCRdb shows in-frame clones only, minus some. The table lists 150,000 to 200,000 clones, more than 60% of them singletons. The sequencing input was peripheral blood. The receptors stem from a man aged 70-80 years with acute or convalescent COVID-19.

The chain is built from TRBV24-1 and TRBJ2-7; tentative D call: TRBD1 (5 bases). Germline V CDR1 and CDR2: KGHDR, SFDVKD. V was trimmed by 9 bases and J by 7 bases, leaving 18 bases between them. There are 13 residues in the CDR3. CDR3 amino acids: CATAGSTGVEQYF. Here the CDR3 DNA reads TGTGCCACCGCAGGGTCGACCGGAGTTGAGCAGTACTTC.

The V and J genes are TRBV7-8 and TRBJ2-7; 8 positions match TRBD1. The V segment lost 1 base and the J segment 7 bases; nucleotides outside the gene matches: 15. The germline CDR1 and CDR2 sequences are SGHVS and FQNEAQ. This CDR3 spans 17 amino acids. DNA for the CDR3: TGTGCCAGCAGCTTAGAGAGGTTTGGGGGCAGGGGGCATGAGCAGTACTTC. It translates to CASSLERFGGRGHEQYF.

The V and J genes are TRBV5-4 and TRBJ2-5; 10 nucleotides line up with TRBD1. Germline V gene data show CDR1 as SGHNT and CDR2 as YYREEE (reference sequence). CDR3 length: 14 residues. The trim removed 4 bases at V and 5 bases at J, leaving 5 bases unmatched. CDR3 in amino acids: CASSMTGGFETQYF. The CDR3 region has the DNA TGTGCCAGCAGCATGACAGGGGGCTTTGAGACCCAGTACTTC. Full variable domain (outside the CDR3, taken from reference TRBV5-4 and TRBJ2-5): ETGVTQSPTHLIKTRGQQVTLRCSSQSGHNTVSWYQQALGQGPQFIFQYYREEENGRGNFPPRFSGLQFPNYSSELNVNALELDDSALYLCASSMTGGFETQYFGPGTRLLVL.

This chain links TRBV25-1 with TRBJ2-1; no definite D call. Germline V gene data show CDR1 as MGHDK and CDR2 as SYGVNS. The CDR3 is 15 residues long. Trimming took 5 bases from V and 6 from J, leaving 17 bases between them. CDR3 sequence (DNA): TGTGCCAGCAGTTCTAATGATCATAAAACCAATGAGCAGTTCTTC. Its protein product is CASSSNDHKTNEQFF.

This clone was observed a single time. The chain combines TRBV4-2 with TRBJ1-2; 7 bases map to TRBD1. The CDR3 is made up of 14 amino acids. Germline CDR1 and CDR2: LGHNA and YNFKEQ. The ends lost 3 bases at V and 2 bases at J; junction bases unmatched: 3. The CDR3 sequence is CASSHGTENYGYTF. The CDR3 DNA sequence: TGTGCCAGCAGCCACGGGACAGAGAACTATGGCTACACCTTC.

V is TRBV15 and J is TRBJ2-5; 16 nucleotides line up with TRBD2. Germline CDR1 LNHNV, CDR2 YYDKDF (reference sequence). The V segment lost 3 bases and the J segment 0 bases; nucleotides outside the gene matches: 1. This CDR3 contains 17 residues. In DNA, the CDR3 is TGTGCCACCAGCAGGGGACTAGCGGGGGGGGACCAAGAGACCCAGTACTTC. Residues: CATSRGLAGGDQETQYF.

The chain joins TRBV27 to TRBJ1-5; TRBD1 is a possible D gene (6 bases). The CDR3 runs 13 residues. Trimming shortened V by 8 bases and J by 3 bases, and 11 bases separated the two germline ends. Germline V gene lookup returns CDR1 MNHEY and CDR2 SMNVEV (reference sequence). This CDR3 is CASSRQANQPQHF. The CDR3 region has the DNA TGTGCCAGCTCTCGACAGGCCAATCAGCCCCAGCATTTT.

The chain recombines TRBV5-1 with TRBJ2-1, with D possibly TRBD2 on 6 matching bases. The V end was cut by 1 base, the J end by 0 bases, with 11 bases between. Germline lookup yields CDR1 SGHRS and CDR2 YFSETQ. The CDR3 is 16 residues long. The CDR3, as DNA: TGCGCCAGCAGCTTGACTAGCAGAAGCTCCTACAATGAGCAGTTCTTC. Its protein is CASSLTSRSSYNEQFF.

V and J are TRBV12-5 and TRBJ2-3; unclear D gene. Germline CDR1 reads LGHNT; CDR2 reads FRNRAP. V dropped 6 bases and J dropped 0 bases, with 13 bases sitting between them. This CDR3 is built from 15 residues. The CDR3 DNA follows: TGTGCTAGTGGCCCCAATCGAGCTAGCACAGATACGCAGTATTTT. As protein: CASGPNRASTDTQYF.